This record concerns one T cell receptor beta chain sequence. Antigen: not known. Assay used: immunoSEQ multiplex PCR; TCRdb lists only in-frame clones, some missing. The sample has 50,000 to 65,000 clones, 91% seen once. The data derive from a study of OX40 agonist ivuxolimab in advanced cancers. The wider study: Ivuxolimab was delivered to patients intravenously every 2 weeks at doses spanning 0.01 to 10 mg/kg. General observations from the study: With doses of 0.1-3.0 mg/kg, partial responders showed among the lowest clonal expansion. Low normalized T-cell clonal expansion was also seen in some nonresponders.

V lost 3 bases and J lost 5, with 15 bases in between. The CDR3 loop spans 14 amino acids. CDR1 and CDR2 from the germline V gene are SGHDT and YYEEEE. This clonotype was sampled from an adult with an advanced solid tumor such as melanoma, head and neck, liver or kidney cancer. V and J are TRBV5-6 and TRBJ2-7; possibly TRBD1 for D (5 bases). Source: CD4+ or CD8+ T cells sorted from blood, taken in a trial of the OX40 agonist ivuxolimab. The CDR3 loop reads CASSSPQGYDEQYF. The CDR3 DNA reads TGTGCCAGCAGCTCACCTCAGGGCTACGACGAGCAGTACTTC.